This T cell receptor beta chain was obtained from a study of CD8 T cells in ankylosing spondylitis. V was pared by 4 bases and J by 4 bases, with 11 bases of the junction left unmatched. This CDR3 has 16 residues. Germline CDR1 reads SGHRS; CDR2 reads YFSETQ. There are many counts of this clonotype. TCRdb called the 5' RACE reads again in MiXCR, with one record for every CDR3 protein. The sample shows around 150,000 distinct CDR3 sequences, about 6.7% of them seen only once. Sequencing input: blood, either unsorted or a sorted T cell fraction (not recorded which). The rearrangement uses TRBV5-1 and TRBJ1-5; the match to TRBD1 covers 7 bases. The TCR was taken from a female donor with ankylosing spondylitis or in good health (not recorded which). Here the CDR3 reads CASSPPTGRRNQPQHF. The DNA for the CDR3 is TGCGCCAGCAGCCCCCCGACAGGGCGTCGGAATCAGCCCCAGCATTTT.